This paragraph covers one TCR beta chain sequence. What it recognizes is unknown. Thyroid surgery was performed in patients who had received no treatment beforehand. This entry belongs to a study of metastatic and nonmetastatic thyroid tumors. Whole-study findings and limits: It was reported that TCR beta diversity was significantly higher in malignant thyroid tumors than benign nodules, in blood and tumor.

Trimming left V 5 bases short and J 4 bases short, with 11 bases between. The CDR3 length is 13 residues. The V gene's germline CDR1 is MNHEY and CDR2 SMNVEV (reference sequence). TCRdb re-analyzed the PCR reads using MiXCR. The sample includes fewer than 16,000 clones, roughly 24% seen only once; the top ten take about 8.4%. The receptor's source is a female donor with papillary thyroid cancer or a benign thyroid nodule (not recorded which). Some clones in this sample may be carry-over from other donors' samples. The sequencing sample was made of tumor tissue. This chain links TRBV27 with TRBJ1-1, with D uncertain. The CDR3 region has the DNA TGTGCCAGCAGTAAAGGTCTTGGCACTGAAGCTTTCTTT. Translating it yields CASSKGLGTEAFF.